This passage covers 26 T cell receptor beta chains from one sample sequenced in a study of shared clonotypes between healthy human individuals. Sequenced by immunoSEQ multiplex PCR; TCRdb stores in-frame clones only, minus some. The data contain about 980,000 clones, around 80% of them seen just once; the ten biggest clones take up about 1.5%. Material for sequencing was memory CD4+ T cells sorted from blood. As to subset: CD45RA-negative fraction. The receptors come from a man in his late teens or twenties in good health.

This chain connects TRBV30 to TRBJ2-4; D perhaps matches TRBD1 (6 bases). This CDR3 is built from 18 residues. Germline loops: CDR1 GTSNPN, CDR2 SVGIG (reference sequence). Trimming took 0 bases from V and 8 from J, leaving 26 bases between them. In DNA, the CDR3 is TGTGCCTGGAGTGTAGGGCTTCTCACGACAGGAGTAATCGACATTCAGTACTTC. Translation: CAWSVGLLTTGVIDIQYF.

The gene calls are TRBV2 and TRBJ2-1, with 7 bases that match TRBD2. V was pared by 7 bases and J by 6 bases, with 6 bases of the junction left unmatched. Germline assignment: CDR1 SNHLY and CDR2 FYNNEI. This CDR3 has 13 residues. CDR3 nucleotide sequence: TGTGCCAGCAAGGTATCGGGAGGCAATGAGCAGTTCTTC. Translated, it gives CASKVSGGNEQFF.

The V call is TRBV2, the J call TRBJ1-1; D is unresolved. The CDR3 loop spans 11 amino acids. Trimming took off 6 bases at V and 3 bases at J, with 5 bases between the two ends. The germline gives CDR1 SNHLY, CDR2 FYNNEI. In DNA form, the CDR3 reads TGTGCCAGCAGCCCCGACACTGAAGCTTTCTTT. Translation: CASSPDTEAFF.

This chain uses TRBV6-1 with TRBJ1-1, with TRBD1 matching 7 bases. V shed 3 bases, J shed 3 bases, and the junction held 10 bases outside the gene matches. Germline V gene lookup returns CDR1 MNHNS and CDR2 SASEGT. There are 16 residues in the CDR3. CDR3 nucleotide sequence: TGTGCCAGCAGTGACAGGGGGAGACGGAGGGACACTGAAGCTTTCTTT. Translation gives CASSDRGRRRDTEAFF.

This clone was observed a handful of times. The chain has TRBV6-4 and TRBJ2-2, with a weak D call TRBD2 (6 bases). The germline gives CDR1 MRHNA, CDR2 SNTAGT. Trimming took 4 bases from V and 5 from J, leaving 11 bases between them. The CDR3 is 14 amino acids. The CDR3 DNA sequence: TGTGCCAGCAGTGGAGGGGCGGGAACCGGGGAGCTGTTTTTT. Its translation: CASSGGAGTGELFF.

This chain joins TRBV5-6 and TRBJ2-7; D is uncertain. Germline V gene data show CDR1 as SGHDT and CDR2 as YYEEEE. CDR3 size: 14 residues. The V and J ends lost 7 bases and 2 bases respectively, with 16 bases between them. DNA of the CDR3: TGTGCCAGCCGCCTTCTTCAGGAACCCTACGAGCAGTACTTC. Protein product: CASRLLQEPYEQYF.

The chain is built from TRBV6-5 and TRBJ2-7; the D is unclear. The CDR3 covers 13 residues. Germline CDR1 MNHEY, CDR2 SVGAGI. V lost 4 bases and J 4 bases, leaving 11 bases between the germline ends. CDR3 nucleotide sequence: TGTGCCAGCAGTTCCCCCCTTTTGTACGAGCAGTACTTC. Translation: CASSSPLLYEQYF.

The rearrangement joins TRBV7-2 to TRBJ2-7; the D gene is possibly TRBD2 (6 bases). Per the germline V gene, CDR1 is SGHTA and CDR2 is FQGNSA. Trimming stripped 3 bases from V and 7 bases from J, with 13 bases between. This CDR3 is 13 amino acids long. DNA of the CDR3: TGTGCCAGCAGCTTCCTGGACCGGGGGGAGCAGTACTTC. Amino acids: CASSFLDRGEQYF. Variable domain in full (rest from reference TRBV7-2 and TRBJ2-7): GAGVSQSPSNKVTEKGKDVELRCDPISGHTALYWYRQSLGQGLEFLIYFQGNSAPDKSGLPSDRFSAERTGGSVSTLTIQRTQQEDSAVYLCASSFLDRGEQYFGPGTRLTVT.

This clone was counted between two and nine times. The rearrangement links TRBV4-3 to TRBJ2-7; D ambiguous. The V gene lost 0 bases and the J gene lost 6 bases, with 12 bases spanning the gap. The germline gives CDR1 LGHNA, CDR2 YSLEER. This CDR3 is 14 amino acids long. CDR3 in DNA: TGCGCCAGCAGCCAAGATTTTAAGACTTCCGAGCAGTACTTC. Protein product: CASSQDFKTSEQYF.

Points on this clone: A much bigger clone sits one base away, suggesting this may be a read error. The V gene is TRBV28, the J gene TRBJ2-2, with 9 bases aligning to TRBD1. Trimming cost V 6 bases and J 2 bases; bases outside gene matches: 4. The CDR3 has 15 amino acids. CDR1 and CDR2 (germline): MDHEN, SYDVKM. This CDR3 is CASRKDRGNTGELFF. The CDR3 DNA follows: TGTGCCAGCAGGAAGGACAGGGGAAACACCGGGGAGCTGTTTTTT.

This CDR3 is CASSQDRLTSGYSYEQYF. DNA for the CDR3: TGCGCCAGCAGCCAAGATAGGCTCACTAGCGGATACTCCTACGAGCAGTACTTC. The chain uses TRBV4-3 and TRBJ2-7; 8 bases map to TRBD2. The germline CDR1 and CDR2 sequences are LGHNA and YSLEER. V lost 0 bases, J lost 0 bases, and 10 bases stayed unmatched. This CDR3 is 18 amino acids long.

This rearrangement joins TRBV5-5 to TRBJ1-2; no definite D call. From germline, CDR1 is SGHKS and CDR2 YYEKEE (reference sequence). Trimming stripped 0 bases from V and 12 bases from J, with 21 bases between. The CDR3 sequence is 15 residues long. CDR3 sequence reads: CASSLALSTQLGNTF. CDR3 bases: TGTGCCAGCAGCTTGGCCCTTTCTACACAACTGGGTAACACCTTC.

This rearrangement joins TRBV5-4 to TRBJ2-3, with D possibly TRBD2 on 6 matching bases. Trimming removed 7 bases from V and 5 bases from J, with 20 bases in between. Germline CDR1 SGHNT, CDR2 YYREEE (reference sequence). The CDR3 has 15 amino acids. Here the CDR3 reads CASAYGSLSGDTQYF. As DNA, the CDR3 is TGTGCCAGCGCATACGGGAGTCTTAGTGGAGATACGCAGTATTTT.

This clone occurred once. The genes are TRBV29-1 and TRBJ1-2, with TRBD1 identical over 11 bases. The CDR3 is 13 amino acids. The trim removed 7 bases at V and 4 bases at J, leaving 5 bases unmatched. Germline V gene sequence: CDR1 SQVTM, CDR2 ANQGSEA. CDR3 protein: CSAGQGGFYGYTF. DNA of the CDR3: TGCAGCGCGGGACAGGGGGGATTCTATGGCTACACCTTC. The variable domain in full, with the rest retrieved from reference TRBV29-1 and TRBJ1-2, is SAVISQKPSRDICQRGTSLTIQCQVDSQVTMMFWYRQQPGQSLTLIATANQGSEATYESGFVIDKFPISRPNLTFSTLTVSNMSPEDSSIYLCSAGQGGFYGYTFGSGTRLTVV.

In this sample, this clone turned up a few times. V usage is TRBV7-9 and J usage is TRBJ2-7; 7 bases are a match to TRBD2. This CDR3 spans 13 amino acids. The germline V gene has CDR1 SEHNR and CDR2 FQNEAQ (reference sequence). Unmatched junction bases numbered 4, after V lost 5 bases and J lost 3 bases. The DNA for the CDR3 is TGTGCCAGCAGCCTGGGGGGGATCTACGAGCAGTACTTC. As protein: CASSLGGIYEQYF.

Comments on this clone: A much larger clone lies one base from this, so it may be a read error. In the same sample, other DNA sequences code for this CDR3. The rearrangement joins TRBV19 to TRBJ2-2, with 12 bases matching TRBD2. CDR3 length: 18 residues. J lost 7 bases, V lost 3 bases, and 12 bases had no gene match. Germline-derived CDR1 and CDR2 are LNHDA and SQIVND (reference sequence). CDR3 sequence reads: CASSIRLAGAFFGGELFF. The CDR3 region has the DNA TGTGCCAGTAGTATTAGACTAGCGGGAGCATTTTTCGGCGGGGAGCTGTTTTTT.

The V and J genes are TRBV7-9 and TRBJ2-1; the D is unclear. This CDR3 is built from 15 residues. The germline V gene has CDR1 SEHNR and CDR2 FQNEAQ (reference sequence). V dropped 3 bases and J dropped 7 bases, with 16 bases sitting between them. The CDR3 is CASSLGSSLGNEQFF. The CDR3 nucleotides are TGTGCCAGCAGCTTGGGCAGCAGTTTGGGGAATGAGCAGTTCTTC.

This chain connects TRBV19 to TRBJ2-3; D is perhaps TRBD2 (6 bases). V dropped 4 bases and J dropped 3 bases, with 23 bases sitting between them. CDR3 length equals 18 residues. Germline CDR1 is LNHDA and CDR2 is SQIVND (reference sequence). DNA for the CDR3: TGTGCCAGTAGTACCAAATCGGGACTCAGACTAGGGACAGATACGCAGTATTTT. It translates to CASSTKSGLRLGTDTQYF.

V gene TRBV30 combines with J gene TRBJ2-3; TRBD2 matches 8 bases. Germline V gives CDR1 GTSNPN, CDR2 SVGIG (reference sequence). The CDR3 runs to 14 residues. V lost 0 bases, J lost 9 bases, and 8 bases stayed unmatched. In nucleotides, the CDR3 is TGTGCCTGGAGTGTTCAGGCGGGGGGAAGCACGCAGTATTTT. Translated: CAWSVQAGGSTQYF.

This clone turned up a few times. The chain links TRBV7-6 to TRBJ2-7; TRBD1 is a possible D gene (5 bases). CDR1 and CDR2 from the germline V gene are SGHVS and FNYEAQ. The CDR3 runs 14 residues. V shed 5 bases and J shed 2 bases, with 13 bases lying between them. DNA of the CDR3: TGTGCCAGCAGCCCAGATTGGGGCGCCTACGAGCAGTACTTC. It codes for CASSPDWGAYEQYF.

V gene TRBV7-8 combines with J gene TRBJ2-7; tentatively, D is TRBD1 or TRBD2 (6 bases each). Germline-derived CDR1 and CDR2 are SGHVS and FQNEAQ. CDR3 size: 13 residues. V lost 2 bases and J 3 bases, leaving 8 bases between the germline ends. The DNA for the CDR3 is TGTGCCAGCAGCTTAAGGGGGGACTACGAGCAGTACTTC. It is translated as CASSLRGDYEQYF.

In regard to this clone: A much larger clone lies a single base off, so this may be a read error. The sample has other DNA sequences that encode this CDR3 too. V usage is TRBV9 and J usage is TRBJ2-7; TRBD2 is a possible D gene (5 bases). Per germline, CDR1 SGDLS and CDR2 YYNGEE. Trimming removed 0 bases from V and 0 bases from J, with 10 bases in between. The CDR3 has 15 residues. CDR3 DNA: TGTGCCAGCAGCGTAGACGGGGTTACCTCCTACGAGCAGTACTTC. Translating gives CASSVDGVTSYEQYF.

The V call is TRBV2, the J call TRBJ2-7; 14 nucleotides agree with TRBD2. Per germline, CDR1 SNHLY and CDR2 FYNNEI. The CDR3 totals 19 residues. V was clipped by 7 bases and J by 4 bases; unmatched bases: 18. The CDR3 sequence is CASTGRRDPRTSGRYEQYF. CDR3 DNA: TGTGCCAGCACCGGACGACGAGATCCACGGACTAGCGGGAGGTACGAGCAGTACTTC.

In DNA form, the CDR3 reads TGTGCCTGGAACTCGGGACAGACTAATGAAAAACTGTTTTTT. This translates into CAWNSGQTNEKLFF. V is TRBV30 and J is TRBJ1-4; 7 bases match TRBD1. V gave up 4 bases and J gave up 2 bases; unmatched junction bases: 4. Germline V gene sequence: CDR1 GTSNPN, CDR2 SVGIG (reference sequence). This CDR3 is built from 14 residues.

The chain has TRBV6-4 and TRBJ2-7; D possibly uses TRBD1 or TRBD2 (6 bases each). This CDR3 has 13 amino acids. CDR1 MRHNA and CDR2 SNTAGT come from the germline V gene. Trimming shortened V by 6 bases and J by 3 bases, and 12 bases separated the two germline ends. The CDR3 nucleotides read TGTGCCAGCAGGGCTAGGGGGGTCTACGAGCAGTACTTC. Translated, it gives CASRARGVYEQYF.

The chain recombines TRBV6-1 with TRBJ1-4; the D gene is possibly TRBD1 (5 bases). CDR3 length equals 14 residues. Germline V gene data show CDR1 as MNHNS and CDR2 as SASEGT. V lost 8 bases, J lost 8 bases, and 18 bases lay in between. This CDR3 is CASGEGALREKLFF. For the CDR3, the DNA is TGTGCCAGCGGGGAAGGGGCCCTGAGGGAAAAACTGTTTTTT.